A single TCR beta chain is shown here with its context. Its binding antigen is unknown. No qualities accompany the bases; no much larger clone lies one base away. The data stem from a study of beta chain features in type 1 diabetes listed by TCRdb under 2018. A note on the overall study: Patients and healthy donors did not differ in mean age, gender distribution, total cell number or subset yield. Regulatory and stem cell-like memory subsets were obtained from only 8 patients and roughly 8 healthy donors, while naive and central memory subsets were obtained from all 30 or so donors. A total of over 90,000,000 sorted cells were examined across all samples, and a strong correlation was observed between cell number per subset and RNA yield. In the study, TCRB repertoires of sorted circulating CD4+ T cell subsets from recently diagnosed type 1 diabetes patients were compared with those of matched healthy donors.

Each donor gave one peripheral blood draw, averaging around 0.11 L, which was collected into heparinised tubes. Naive, central memory, regulatory and stem cell-like memory CD4+ T cells were sorted on a BD FACSAria II using a panel including CD45RO, CCR7, CD25, CD127, CD95 and CD27. Purity was above 95% for every sorted population. Right away, PBMCs were isolated by Lymphoprep density gradient centrifugation and were stained directly, with no culture step. Samples were stained and sorted in pairs, with one healthy donor and one patient per experiment, so that batch effects were minimized. All of the isolated RNA was reverse transcribed with the High Capacity cDNA Reverse Transcription Kit, so expressed TCRB transcripts were sequenced. Naive, central memory and regulatory T cell samples underwent deep immunoSEQ sequencing, averaging approximately 3.3 million total reads per sample. Sorted cells were lysed in RLT buffer and RNA was extracted with DNase-treated RNeasy Micro or Mini kits, depending on cell number. Each cell subset was processed on its own to prevent cross-contamination, while patient and healthy donor samples were processed together. Using the immunoSEQ multiplex PCR, TCRB sequences were amplified from cDNA into 87-bp fragments spanning the CDR3 region. The amplicons were sequenced using the Illumina HiSeq platform. The study's own analysis went as follows. PCR bias was corrected computationally using synthetic template baselines, and reads within Hamming distance 2 were collapsed, with unmergeable singletons discarded. Reads were aligned against IMGT so that V, D and J genes, CDR3 length and insertions or deletions at six rearrangement sites could be assigned. Within each subset, clonotype counts were normalized to the number of sorted cells before true diversity and Gini coefficients were calculated with the tcR R package. Repertoire sharing was quantified using the overlap coefficient calculated on TCRB nucleotide sequences. Out-of-frame TCRB sequences from naive cells were analyzed as a proxy for the pre-selection repertoire. Drawn from immuneACCESS, this table holds only the in-frame rearrangements with V and J called that TCRdb kept. Clones are partly lost; checked studies trace under half to an unresolved V gene and leave the rest unexplained. The D gene and trimming were derived from the DNA, and the V and J assignments and clone size from that table. Within this sample are about 620,000 clones, with 15% to 17% of them counted one time only. The top ten clones comprise about 0.097% of the sample.

Including cysteine and phenylalanine, the CDR3 has 16 amino acids. Only CDR3 DNA is held: 48 bases, read in frame from base 1. Clipping removes 5 bases from V and 0 bases from J, with 7 as the unmatched junction base count. Sequences SGHVS (CDR1) and FNYEAQ (CDR2) are obtained from the germline V gene. Study-wide conclusions, independent of this receptor: Fewer insertions and more nucleotide deletions at VDJ recombination sites were observed in patients with type 1 diabetes, implying thymic rearrangement abnormalities. PCR might favor shorter templates, but patient and control samples were amplified and corrected together, so any skew would affect both groups equally. Because cDNA was sequenced instead of genomic DNA, highly expressing activated cells could be over-represented, though the groups showed no difference in activation or CD3 levels. A moderate but significant shortening of TCRB CDR3 length was observed in type 1 diabetes patients in all four CD4+ subsets. The naive, central memory and regulatory TCRB repertoires appeared to resemble one another more closely among patients than among healthy donors. Because the HLA sub-analyses included only small numbers of individuals, any influence of HLA type on TCRB rearrangement was left unresolved.

This receptor was taken from a man aged 18 to 35 in good health. The sequence links TRBV7-6 to TRBJ2-5; 9 central bases correspond to TRBD2. Material for sequencing was naive CD4+ T cells from blood. In the paper's terms, the cell subset or site label means: true naive CD4+ T cells. The sequenced DNA: TGTGCCAGCAGCCCCATGAGCGGGGGGTACCAAGAGACCCAGTACTTC. Its translation is CASSPMSGGYQETQYF.